The 7 T cell receptor beta chains listed next were all sequenced from one sample in a study of blood T cell repertoires in COVID-19. The data were produced by immunoSEQ multiplex PCR, yet TCRdb's version contains in-frame clones alone and is incomplete. The sample gives fewer than 300,000 clones, over 75% of which show up once; 11% is in the top ten. Sequencing used peripheral blood. These receptors came from a man over 45 with COVID-19, enrolled during active disease.

The chain uses TRBV27 and TRBJ2-3; tentative D call: TRBD2 (6 bases). This CDR3 region has 15 residues. Trimming pared 3 bases from V and 0 bases from J, leaving 10 bases between. Germline V lookup: CDR1 MNHEY, CDR2 SMNVEV (reference sequence). Written as DNA, the CDR3 is TGTGCCAGCAGTTTTGGCGGGGCCAGCACAGATACGCAGTATTTT. This gives the protein CASSFGGASTDTQYF.

V and J are TRBV28 and TRBJ1-2; D is unclear. Germline assignment: CDR1 MDHEN and CDR2 SYDVKM. CDR3 length: 14 amino acids. V shed 2 bases and J shed 7 bases, with 14 bases lying between them. CDR3 protein: CASSLDTGVFGYTF. The CDR3 bases are TGTGCCAGCAGTTTAGATACGGGAGTCTTTGGCTACACCTTC.

This CDR3 reads CASSQDLRGGLRTEAFF. For the CDR3, the DNA is TGCGCCAGCAGCCAAGATTTAAGGGGAGGTTTGCGAACTGAAGCTTTCTTT. This sequence joins TRBV4-1 and TRBJ1-1; possible D gene TRBD1, 5 bases. CDR1 and CDR2 (germline): MGHRA, YSYEKL. Trimming stripped 0 bases from V and 5 bases from J, with 19 bases between. This CDR3 region has 17 residues.

V usage is TRBV7-9 and J usage is TRBJ1-4; TRBD1 matches at 9 bases. CDR1 SEHNR and CDR2 FQNEAQ come from the germline V gene (reference sequence). CDR3 length: 15 residues. The junction had 2 bases not matched to a gene; V was cut back by 5 bases and J by 1 base. CDR3 region: CASSPGQGTNEKLFF. The CDR3 region has the DNA TGTGCCAGCAGCCCGGGACAGGGAACTAATGAAAAACTGTTTTTT.

The chain recombines TRBV6-1 with TRBJ2-7; D perhaps matches TRBD1 (6 bases). From germline, CDR1 is MNHNS and CDR2 SASEGT. V lost 1 base to trimming and J lost 3 bases, with 13 bases between them. The length of the CDR3 is 15 residues. CDR3 DNA sequence: TGTGCCAGCAGTGAAGGTTTTAGGGGACACTACGAGCAGTACTTC. It specifies CASSEGFRGHYEQYF.

This rearrangement joins TRBV4-3 to TRBJ1-4; TRBD1 might be the D (5 bases). V was shortened by 4 bases and J by 2 bases, with 11 bases between the two germline ends. This CDR3 contains 15 residues. Germline V gene sequence: CDR1 LGHNA, CDR2 YSLEER. The CDR3 region has the DNA TGCGCCAGCAGCCGGAACCAGGGCACTAATGAAAAACTGTTTTTT. The encoded protein is CASSRNQGTNEKLFF.

The rearrangement links TRBV5-1 to TRBJ1-2; 7 nucleotides line up with TRBD1. The CDR3 loop spans 13 amino acids. Trimming cost V 8 bases and J 4 bases; bases outside gene matches: 8. CDR1 SGHRS and CDR2 YFSETQ come from the germline V gene. The CDR3 reads CASRTGTAYGYTF. DNA for the CDR3: TGCGCCAGTCGGACCGGGACAGCCTATGGCTACACCTTC.